This TCR beta chain was obtained from a study of shared clonotypes between healthy human individuals (dated by TCRdb to between 2020 and 2021). As for the study more broadly: The cohort comprised two women and a few men aged 18 to 49 years. Libraries were prepared and TCR repertoires were sequenced by different laboratories using diverse techniques, in order to increase sequencing depth and limit assay-specific biases. For each donor, CD4 naive and CD4 memory were each given three plates, CD8 naive was given two plates, and CD8 memory was given one plate. Blood TCR repertoires of five healthy adults were deeply sequenced to estimate repertoire size and the extent of clonotype sharing between individuals. Between about 0.8 and 9.5 billion PBMCs per donor were obtained by leukapheresis.

The germline V gene yields MGHDK for CDR1 and SYGVNS for CDR2. The junction shows trimming of 8 bases on V and 4 bases on J, plus 11 bases between the germline ends. From the cysteine up to the phenylalanine, the CDR3 has a length of 12 residues. Only the CDR3 region is kept as DNA, spanning 36 bases read in frame from base 1. Using the deep immunoSEQ assay, TCR CDR3 regions were amplified from genomic DNA by multiplex PCR. Extracted genomic DNA from each cell subset was spread evenly across all wells of several immunoSEQ 96-well plates, with each plate serving as a replicate. For sorted subsets, roughly 200 ng of genomic DNA, equivalent to 25,000 to 30,000 T cell genomes, went into each replicate PCR. Purified libraries were measured with a Qubit 3.0 fluorometer, size-checked on a Bioanalyzer 2100, and measured again with the KAPA Library Quantification kit. Each immunoSEQ 96-well plate was sequenced on its own single-read 150-cycle Illumina NextSeq 550 flow cell. As for the authors' bioinformatics: Because the immunoSEQ output held only junctional sequences and lacked quality scores, the filtering could not match the filtering applied to full-length reads. To assign V/J genes and CDR3, sequences were annotated against IMGT germline references using PyIR, a Python wrapper for IgBLAST v1.9. Any read was removed if the V/J assignment was weak (E-value above 1e-6), the CDR3 was missing, or the read contained stop codons, out-of-frame junctions, or ambiguous translated residues. A V3J clonotype was defined by an identical inferred V gene, J gene, and CDR3 amino acid sequence. Percentage overlap between repertoires was calculated by dividing the number of shared unique clonotypes by the size of the smaller repertoire. Richness of each repertoire was evaluated using RTK rarefaction, the Chao1 estimator, and Recon v2.1 estimates of unobserved clonotypes. Generation probabilities were computed with OLGA for all TCRbeta clonotypes obtained by the gDNA method from a few donors. In its TCRdb copy, this immuneACCESS table keeps in-frame sequences only and misses some clones. Where compared with another copy, unresolved V genes explain less than half of these, and the others have no known cause. That table gives V, J and clone size, and the DNA gave D and trimming. This sample gives just under 350,000 clones in total; roughly 70% of them show up just once. The top ten clonotypes cover less than 11% of the sample.

Here is what the overall study found, with its caveats: About 4.5% of naive CD4, roughly 3.5% of naive CD8, approximately 2% of memory CD4, and 0.35% to 0.4% of memory CD8 clonotypes were shared across four donors. Based on pairwise subsampling, the degree of clonotype sharing among donors was expected to be affected by sequencing depth. Higher generation probabilities were observed for clonotypes shared by all four sorted-subset donors than for non-shared clonotypes. Sampling was restricted to blood, and TCR repertoires in tissue are likely to differ from TCR repertoires in blood. Estimated clonotype richness was generally larger for naive than for memory subsets. Even with the large sequencing depth, rarefaction of the sorted-subset datasets indicated that sequencing was incomplete. The genetic and exposure-history diversity represented was limited by the small number of donors.

The donors were healthy, HIV-negative adults with no recently reported acute infections or vaccinations. Every donor was a Caucasian adult residing in Nashville, Tennessee, USA. CD4+ T cells were enriched through magnetic negative selection, after which naive cells were positively selected on CD45RA and the remaining negative fraction served as the memory subset. Blood was obtained by leukapheresis, after which PBMCs were separated by Ficoll-Histopaque density gradient centrifugation and cryopreserved in liquid nitrogen vapor phase. Analytical flow cytometry was used to check the purity and quantity of each magnetically sorted T cell population. Genomic DNA was isolated from each sorted fraction and quantified by UV absorbance on a Nanodrop 2000c. This clone was seen a single time. Its antigen has not been determined. No base quality values were provided; no much bigger clone lies one nucleotide off.

Material: memory CD4+ T cells sorted from blood. What the cell subset or site label conveys for this sample: CD45RA-negative fraction. This TCR was recovered from a man aged 25-45 years in good health. The sequence links TRBV25-1 to TRBJ1-2; a confident D gene designation cannot be given. CDR3 region: CASWRAGYGYTF. The nucleotides read TGTGCCAGCTGGAGGGCCGGCTATGGCTACACCTTC.